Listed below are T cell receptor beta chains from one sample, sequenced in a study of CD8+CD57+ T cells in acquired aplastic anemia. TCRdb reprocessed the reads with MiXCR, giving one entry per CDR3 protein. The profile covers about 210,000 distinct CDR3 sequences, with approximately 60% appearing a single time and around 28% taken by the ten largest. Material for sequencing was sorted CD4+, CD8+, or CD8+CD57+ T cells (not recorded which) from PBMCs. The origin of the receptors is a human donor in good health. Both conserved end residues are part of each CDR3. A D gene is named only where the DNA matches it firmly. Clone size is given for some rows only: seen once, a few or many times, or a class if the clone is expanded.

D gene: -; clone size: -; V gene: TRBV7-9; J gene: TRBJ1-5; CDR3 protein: CASSPGEWPQHF; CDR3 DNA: TGTGCCAGCAGCCCCGGGGAGTGGCCCCAGCATTTT
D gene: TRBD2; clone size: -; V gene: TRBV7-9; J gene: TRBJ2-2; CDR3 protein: CASSGTSGGTGELFF; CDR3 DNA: TGTGCCAGCAGCGGGACTAGCGGGGGAACCGGGGAGCTGTTTTTT
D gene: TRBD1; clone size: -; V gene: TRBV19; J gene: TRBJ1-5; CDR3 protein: CASSIAPDRINQPQHF; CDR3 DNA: TGTGCCAGTAGTATAGCTCCGGACAGGATAAATCAGCCCCAGCATTTT
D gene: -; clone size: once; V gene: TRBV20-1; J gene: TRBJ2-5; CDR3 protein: CSARSEGESHHETQYF; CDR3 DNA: TGCAGTGCTAGGAGTGAGGGGGAGAGCCACCATGAGACCCAGTACTTC
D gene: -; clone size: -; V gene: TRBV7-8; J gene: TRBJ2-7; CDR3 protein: CASSLGYSYEQYF; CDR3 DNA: TGTGCCAGCAGCCTAGGATACTCCTACGAGCAGTACTTC
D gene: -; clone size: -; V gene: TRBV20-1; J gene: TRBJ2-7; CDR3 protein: CSATVNEEQYF; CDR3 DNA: TGCAGTGCTACCGTAAATGAGGAGCAGTACTTC
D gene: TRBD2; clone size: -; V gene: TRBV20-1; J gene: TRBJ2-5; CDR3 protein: CSADAGLAAPQYF; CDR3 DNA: TGCAGTGCGGATGCGGGACTAGCGGCACCCCAGTACTTC
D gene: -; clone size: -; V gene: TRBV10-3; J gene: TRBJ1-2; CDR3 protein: CAISESETGGYTF; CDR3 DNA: TGTGCCATCAGTGAGTCGGAGACAGGTGGCTACACCTTC
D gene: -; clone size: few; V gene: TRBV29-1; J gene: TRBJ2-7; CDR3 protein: CSLVQGPSYEQYF; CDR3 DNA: TGCAGCTTAGTGCAAGGACCATCCTACGAGCAGTACTTC
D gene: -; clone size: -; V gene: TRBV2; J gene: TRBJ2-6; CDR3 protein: CASSVTQTGANVLTF; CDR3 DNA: TGTGCCAGCAGCGTGACGCAGACTGGGGCCAACGTCCTGACTTTC
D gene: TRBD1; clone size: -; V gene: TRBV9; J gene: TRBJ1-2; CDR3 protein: CASSVADRDYGYTF; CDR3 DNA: TGTGCCAGCAGCGTAGCCGACAGGGACTATGGCTACACCTTC
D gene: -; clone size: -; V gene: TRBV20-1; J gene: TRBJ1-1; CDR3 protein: CSATPLGRMNTEAFF; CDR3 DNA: TGCAGTGCTACCCCTCTGGGCAGAATGAACACTGAAGCTTTCTTT
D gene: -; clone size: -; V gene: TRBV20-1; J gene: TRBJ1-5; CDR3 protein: CSIKGVGGNQPQHF; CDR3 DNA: TGCAGTATAAAAGGGGTTGGAGGCAATCAGCCCCAGCATTTT
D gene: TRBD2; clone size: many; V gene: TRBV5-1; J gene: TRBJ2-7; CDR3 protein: CASSGSGRTYEQYF; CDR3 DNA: TGCGCCAGCAGCGGCAGCGGGAGAACCTACGAGCAGTACTTC
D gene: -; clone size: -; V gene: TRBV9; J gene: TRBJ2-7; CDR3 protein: CASSEGLVVYEQYF; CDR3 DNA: TGTGCCAGCAGCGAAGGGCTAGTAGTCTACGAGCAGTACTTC
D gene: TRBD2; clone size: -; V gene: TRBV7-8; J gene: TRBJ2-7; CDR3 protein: CASKYRLAGPYEQYF; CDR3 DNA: TGTGCCAGCAAATATAGACTAGCGGGGCCATACGAGCAGTACTTC
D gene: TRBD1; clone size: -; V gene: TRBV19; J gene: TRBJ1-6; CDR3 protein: CASSSSGTVIHF; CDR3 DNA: TGTGCCAGTAGTTCCTCCGGGACAGTTATCCACTTT
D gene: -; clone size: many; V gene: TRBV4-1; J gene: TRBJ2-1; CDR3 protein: CASSQVMGAAEYNEQFF; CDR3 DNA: TGCGCCAGCAGCCAAGTGATGGGAGCGGCGGAGTACAATGAGCAGTTCTTC
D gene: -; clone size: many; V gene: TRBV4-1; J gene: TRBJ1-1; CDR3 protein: CASSQDRTTGNTEAFF; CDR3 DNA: TGCGCCAGCAGCCAAGACCGAACGACAGGTAACACTGAAGCTTTCTTT
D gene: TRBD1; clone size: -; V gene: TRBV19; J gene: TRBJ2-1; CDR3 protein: CASSIPRGQSSYNEQFF; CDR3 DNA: TGTGCCAGTAGTATCCCCAGGGGGCAAAGCTCCTACAATGAGCAGTTCTTC
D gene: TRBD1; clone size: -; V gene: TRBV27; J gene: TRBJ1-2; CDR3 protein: CASSYRGPGYGYTF; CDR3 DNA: TGTGCCAGCAGTTACAGGGGGCCGGGCTATGGCTACACCTTC
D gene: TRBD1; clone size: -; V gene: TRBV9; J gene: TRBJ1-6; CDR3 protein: CASSVGQGNSPLHF; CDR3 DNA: TGTGCCAGCAGCGTAGGACAGGGTAATTCACCCCTCCACTTT